A selection of T cell receptor beta chains follows, all from one sample in a study of T cells after yellow fever vaccination. One entry per CDR3 protein, called by TCRdb with MiXCR from the 5' RACE reads. Of hundreds of thousands of distinct CDR3 sequences detected, roughly 14% appear once; the ten largest clones hold around an eighth. The sample was PBMCs, taken on the day of the yellow fever booster vaccination. The source of these receptors is a man aged 25-40 years who received the YFV17D yellow fever vaccine. Both conserved end residues are part of each CDR3. A D gene is named only where the DNA matches it firmly. Size is stated for part of the rows, as once, few or many counts, or as a class when the clone is expanded.

>-|-|TRBV7-2|15|TRBJ2-6
TGTGCCAGCAGCCTCGCGCGCTCTGGGGCCAACGTCCTGACTTTC
CASSLARSGANVLTF
>-|-|TRBV7-2|16|TRBJ2-1
TGTGCCAGCAGCCCAGACTTTTTTAACGCCTACAATGAGCAGTTCTTC
CASSPDFFNAYNEQFF
>TRBD2|few|TRBV14|13|TRBJ2-7
TGTGCCAGCAGCCAACTGACTAGCGGGAGTGCGTACTTC
CASSQLTSGSAYF
>TRBD1|-|TRBV7-2|15|TRBJ2-3
TGTGCCAGCAGCCCGGGGACAGGGAACGCAGATACGCAGTATTTT
CASSPGTGNADTQYF
>TRBD1|few|TRBV20-1|14|TRBJ2-3
TGCAGTGCTAGAAGGGGGCCTCAGGGAGATACGCAGTATTTT
CSARRGPQGDTQYF
>TRBD2|few|TRBV5-1|15|TRBJ2-1
TGCGCCAGCCAGACTAGCGGTGGCTCCTACAATGAGCAGTTCTTC
CASQTSGGSYNEQFF
>-|few|TRBV2|14|TRBJ2-5
TGTGCCAGCAGTGAAGACTCCTACCGAGAGACCCAGTACTTC
CASSEDSYRETQYF
>TRBD2|-|TRBV29-1|18|TRBJ2-7
TGCAGCGTTGTTCCGGGACTAGCGGGAGTAATCGGCCCCTACGAGCAGTACTTC
CSVVPGLAGVIGPYEQYF
>-|-|TRBV29-1|11|TRBJ2-5
TGCAGCGTTGGAGGGGAAGCGACCCAGTACTTC
CSVGGEATQYF
>-|-|TRBV9|16|TRBJ2-6
TGTGCCAGCAGCGCGGTGCGGGCTGGAGGGGCCAACGTCCTGACTTTC
CASSAVRAGGANVLTF
>TRBD2|-|TRBV5-6|14|TRBJ2-5
TGTGCCAGCAGCAAGCGGGGGAATAAAGAGACCCAGTACTTC
CASSKRGNKETQYF
>-|few|TRBV20-1|13|TRBJ1-2
TGCAGTGCCCGGACGCGGGGATCAGGTGGCTACACCTTC
CSARTRGSGGYTF
>-|-|TRBV7-9|14|TRBJ2-7
TGTGCCAGCAGCCGACAAGACAGGCCCTACGAGCAGTACTTC
CASSRQDRPYEQYF
>-|few|TRBV6-5|14|TRBJ1-6
TGTGCCAGCAGTTACAGGGACCCCGGTTCACCCCTCCACTTT
CASSYRDPGSPLHF
>-|-|TRBV20-1|14|TRBJ2-7
TGCAGTGCTAGTTCGGTTTCCAGGGCATACGAGCAGTACTTC
CSASSVSRAYEQYF
>-|-|TRBV6-2/TRBV6-3|15|TRBJ2-6
TGTGCCAGCAGTTACGTAGTAGCTGGGGCCAACGTCCTGACTTTC
CASSYVVAGANVLTF
>-|few|TRBV5-1|17|TRBJ2-1
TGCGCCAGCAGCTTGGCCAAGACCTCCAGCTCCTACAATGAGCAGTTCTTC
CASSLAKTSSSYNEQFF
>-|few|TRBV7-6|16|TRBJ2-1
TGTGCCAGCAGCCAGACTGACTACAGCTCCTACAATGAGCAGTTCTTC
CASSQTDYSSYNEQFF
>-|-|TRBV2|11|TRBJ2-3
TGTGCCAGCAGTGGAACTGCATGGCGGTATTTT
CASSGTAWRYF
>-|few|TRBV28|15|TRBJ2-1
TGTGCCAGCAGTAGATACAGGGTGTCCTACAATGAGCAGTTCTTC
CASSRYRVSYNEQFF
>-|few|TRBV4-3|15|TRBJ2-1
TGCGCCAGCAGCCAAGCGGGGACGGGATACAATGAGCAGTTCTTC
CASSQAGTGYNEQFF
>TRBD2|few|TRBV5-1|15|TRBJ2-3
TGCGCCAGCAGCGTGGCAGCGGGAGTCGGGGATACGCAGTATTTT
CASSVAAGVGDTQYF
>-|few|TRBV15|15|TRBJ1-2
TGTGCCACCAGCAAAACCGGGACGGGAGCTTATGGCTACACCTTC
CATSKTGTGAYGYTF
>-|few|TRBV7-7|13|TRBJ2-5
TGTGCTAGCAGCCTCTCCCCAAGGGAGACCCAGTACTTC
CASSLSPRETQYF
>-|-|TRBV7-2|12|TRBJ2-7
TGTGCCAGCAGCTTCGGACCGGACGAGCAGTACTTC
CASSFGPDEQYF
>TRBD2|-|TRBV6-2/TRBV6-3|18|TRBJ2-2
TGTGCCAGCAGTAACCGCCCTAGCGGGAGGAGGTACACCGGGGAGCTGTTTTTT
CASSNRPSGRRYTGELFF
>-|few|TRBV5-1|14|TRBJ2-5
TGCGCCAGCTGGACAGAAGGGGGGACGGGAACCCAGTACTTC
CASWTEGGTGTQYF
>-|-|TRBV10-1|13|TRBJ1-2
TGCGCCAGCTCCGGACAGAAAGACTATGGCTACACCTTC
CASSGQKDYGYTF
>-|once|TRBV12-3/TRBV12-4|13|TRBJ1-1
TGTGCCTGCCGGGACCCCCTGGACACTGAAGCTTTCTTT
CACRDPLDTEAFF
>-|few|TRBV5-1|13|TRBJ1-2
TGCGCCAGCAGCATAGGGGCTAACTATGGCTACACCTTC
CASSIGANYGYTF
>-|-|TRBV20-1|14|TRBJ2-7
TGCAGTGCTAGAGATCCCAAAGCGTCCTACGAGCAGTACTTC
CSARDPKASYEQYF
>TRBD1|-|TRBV20-1|13|TRBJ2-5
TGCAGTGCTAGGGGGACAGGAGGAGAGACCCAGTACTTC
CSARGTGGETQYF
>TRBD1|-|TRBV12-3/TRBV12-4|14|TRBJ1-6
TGTGCCAGCAGTCTCCAGGGGGAGAATTCACCCCTCCACTTT
CASSLQGENSPLHF
>-|-|TRBV7-2|14|TRBJ2-7
TGTGCCAGCAGCGTCGCCAGGGTTTCCTACGAGCAGTACTTC
CASSVARVSYEQYF
>-|few|TRBV20-1|13|TRBJ2-4
TGCAGTGCCAGTCGGGCGGGTAAAAACATTCAGTACTTC
CSASRAGKNIQYF
>-|few|TRBV20-1|11|TRBJ2-3
TGCAGTGCTAGGTTGGGAGATACGCAGTATTTT
CSARLGDTQYF
>-|many|TRBV27|11|TRBJ1-1
TGTGCCAGCAGGGGGGGGGTTGAAGCTTTCTTT
CASRGGVEAFF
>-|-|TRBV10-3|13|TRBJ1-1
TGTGCCACCTCACTGCCCCCGAACACTGAAGCTTTCTTT
CATSLPPNTEAFF
>TRBD1|many|TRBV12-3/TRBV12-4|13|TRBJ2-1
TGTGCCAGCAGTTCGGACAGGGCGAATGAGCAGTTCTTC
CASSSDRANEQFF
>TRBD1|few|TRBV5-1|15|TRBJ2-7
TGCGCCAGCAGCATGACAGGGAAAGACTTCTACGAGCAGTACTTC
CASSMTGKDFYEQYF
>-|-|TRBV7-2|16|TRBJ2-1
TGTGCCAGCAGCTTATTGGGGCAGGGCTTAATCAATGAGCAGTTCTTC
CASSLLGQGLINEQFF
>TRBD1|few|TRBV7-9|15|TRBJ2-3
TGTGCCAGCAGCTCTGCGACAGGGCCCACAGATACGCAGTATTTT
CASSSATGPTDTQYF
>TRBD1|-|TRBV2|16|TRBJ2-3
TGTGCCAGCACCACCCGACCAGGGGGCTTCACAGATACGCAGTATTTT
CASTTRPGGFTDTQYF
>-|few|TRBV10-3|13|TRBJ2-3
TGTGCCATCAGTGAGGGAAGGGGAGATACGCAGTATTTT
CAISEGRGDTQYF
>TRBD1|-|TRBV10-3|15|TRBJ2-7
TGTGCCATCAGAAAGGACAGGGAAGGAGGCTACGAGCAGTACTTC
CAIRKDREGGYEQYF
>TRBD2|-|TRBV7-2|16|TRBJ2-2
TGTGCCAGCAGCTGGGTCAGCGGGAGGTTGACCGGGGAGCTGTTTTTT
CASSWVSGRLTGELFF
>TRBD2|-|TRBV9|14|TRBJ2-5
TGTGCCAGCAGCGTGGGCCGGGGGGGAGAGACCCAGTACTTC
CASSVGRGGETQYF
>-|-|TRBV5-1|15|TRBJ2-1
TGCGCCAGCAGCTCACAGGGTAACTCCTACAATGAGCAGTTCTTC
CASSSQGNSYNEQFF
>-|many|TRBV7-8|14|TRBJ2-1
TGTGCCAGCAGCGGGGGTTTGCGCCTCAATGAGCAGTTCTTC
CASSGGLRLNEQFF